These 27 T cell receptor beta chains came from one sample sequenced in a study of CD8+ T cells in alopecia areata. TCR sequencing used cDNA made by reverse transcription of extracted RNA. Libraries were prepared by immunoSEQ multiplex PCR; TCRdb keeps only in-frame clonotypes and omits some of them. The sample contains 12,000 or so clones, around 50% of which appear only once. As part of sample collection, lesional scalp punch biopsies and peripheral blood were taken from alopecia areata patients. Material for sequencing was skin. These receptors all stem from a human donor with alopecia areata.

Judged by abundance, this clone is medium-sized. This chain connects TRBV7-2 to TRBJ2-7; the match to TRBD1 covers 8 bases. The CDR3 has 14 residues. The J segment lost 1 base and the V segment lost 4 bases, leaving 3 bases of the junction unmatched. The germline gives CDR1 SGHTA, CDR2 FQGNSA. CDR3 sequence reads: CASSWTGNSYEQYF. The CDR3 region has the DNA TGTGCCAGCAGCTGGACAGGGAATTCCTACGAGCAGTACTTC.

The chain carries TRBV5-1 and TRBJ2-1; 8 nucleotides line up with TRBD1. This CDR3 has 16 residues. Trimming cost V 0 bases and J 9 bases; bases outside gene matches: 11. Germline V lookup: CDR1 SGHRS, CDR2 YFSETQ. CDR3 DNA: TGCGCCAGCAGCTTGGGCGGGACAGGTCGCAATGGTGAGCAGTTCTTC. This encodes CASSLGGTGRNGEQFF.

This clone showed up just a few times. The J gene is TRBJ2-4, the V gene TRBV7-8; the match to TRBD1 covers 9 bases. CDR1 is SGHVS, CDR2 FQNEAQ, per germline. With V trimmed by 2 bases and J by 3 bases, 2 bases remained unmatched. CDR3 length equals 15 residues. CDR3 amino acids: CASSLLTGGKNIQYF. The CDR3 DNA reads as TGTGCCAGCAGCTTACTGACAGGGGGCAAAAACATTCAGTACTTC.

The rearrangement joins TRBV15 to TRBJ1-1; D is perhaps TRBD1 (5 bases). V dropped 0 bases and J dropped 7 bases, with 6 bases sitting between them. Germline V gene sequence: CDR1 LNHNV, CDR2 YYDKDF (reference sequence). The CDR3 spans 12 residues. The CDR3 DNA sequence: TGTGCCACCAGCAGAGATACAGGTGAAGCTTTCTTT. As protein: CATSRDTGEAFF.

This clone occurred a few times. This chain joins TRBV28 and TRBJ2-1; 10 nucleotides line up with TRBD2. The V gene's germline CDR1 is MDHEN and CDR2 SYDVKM. V lost 5 bases, J lost 9 bases, and 7 bases stayed unmatched. The CDR3 is 14 residues long. The chain's CDR3 is CASSLLAGAIEQFF. CDR3 coding DNA: TGTGCCAGCAGTCTCCTAGCGGGAGCTATTGAGCAGTTCTTC. Full variable domain (missing parts from reference TRBV28 and TRBJ2-1): DVKVTQSSRYLVKRTGEKVFLECVQDMDHENMFWYRQDPGLGLRLIYFSYDVKMKEKGDIPEGYSVSREKKERFSLILESASTNQTSMYLCASSLLAGAIEQFFGPGTRLTVL.

The CDR3 DNA follows: TGTGCCTCATCCTGGACACAGAACACCGGGGAGCTGTTTTTT. This encodes CASSWTQNTGELFF. This chain joins TRBV6-1 and TRBJ2-2; the D gene is possibly TRBD1 (5 bases). CDR1 and CDR2 from the germline V gene are MNHNS and SASEGT. There are 14 residues in the CDR3. V lost 11 bases and J lost 1, with 14 bases in between.

With respect to this clone: The same CDR3 arises from other DNA sequences in this sample as well. The V gene is TRBV4-1, the J gene TRBJ2-1, with D unresolved. V was shortened by 0 bases and J by 6 bases, with 3 bases between the two germline ends. The CDR3 totals 12 residues. The V gene's germline CDR1 is MGHRA and CDR2 YSYEKL. The CDR3 region is CASSQDSNEQFF. In DNA, the CDR3 is TGCGCCAGCAGCCAAGACAGCAATGAGCAGTTCTTC.

The genes are TRBV30 and TRBJ2-7; perhaps TRBD1 as D (6 bases). Germline V gene data show CDR1 as GTSNPN and CDR2 as SVGIG (reference sequence). This CDR3 is 12 amino acids long. Trimming removed 6 bases at V and 3 bases at J, with 12 bases between. In nucleotides, the CDR3 is TGTGCCTGTGCCTCACAGGGCTACGAGCAGTACTTC. It is translated as CACASQGYEQYF.

The rearrangement links TRBV5-1 to TRBJ2-7, with TRBD1 identical over 10 bases. Losses at the gene ends were 3 bases for V and 3 bases for J; bases not matched to a gene: 9. The CDR3 has 16 residues. The germline V gene encodes CDR1 SGHRS and CDR2 YFSETQ. For the CDR3, the DNA is TGCGCCAGCAGCTCTAGCGTGGGACAGGGGAACTACGAGCAGTACTTC. It translates to CASSSSVGQGNYEQYF.

The chain has TRBV27 and TRBJ2-7, with a possible D match to TRBD1 (8 bases). The ends were cut back, 10 bases at V and 2 bases at J, with 24 bases in the middle. CDR3 length: 16 residues. Germline V lookup: CDR1 MNHEY, CDR2 SMNVEV (reference sequence). CDR3 sequence: CATTYRGGSFPYEQYF. The CDR3 DNA follows: TGTGCCACCACATACAGGGGGGGGAGTTTTCCCTACGAGCAGTACTTC.

This chain connects TRBV7-2 to TRBJ2-4; 7 bases match TRBD2. V dropped 5 bases and J dropped 8; count of bases not matched to a gene: 15. This CDR3 is 16 amino acids long. CDR1 is SGHTA, CDR2 FQGNSA, per germline. In nucleotides, the CDR3 is TGTGCCAGCAGCCCGGGGACTATATCGGGCGGGGACATTCAGTACTTC. It encodes CASSPGTISGGDIQYF.

V is TRBV6-5 and J is TRBJ2-5, with 8 bases fitting TRBD1. V lost 6 bases and J lost 5; bases outside the gene matches: 5. Germline V CDR1 and CDR2: MNHEY, SVGAGI. The CDR3 totals 13 residues. For the CDR3, the DNA is TGTGCCAGCAGCGGACAGGGTTTGGAGACCCAGTACTTC. Protein: CASSGQGLETQYF.

The rearrangement joins TRBV5-4 to TRBJ2-1; no clear D gene. Looked up from germline, CDR1 is SGHNT and CDR2 is YYREEE (reference sequence). This CDR3 region has 16 residues. Trimming pared 2 bases from V and 0 bases from J, leaving 12 bases between. CDR3 in DNA: TGTGCCAGCAGCTTTACCGGACCCGGCTCCTACAATGAGCAGTTCTTC. Its translation: CASSFTGPGSYNEQFF.

This clone was recorded a few times. The genes are TRBV12-5 and TRBJ1-5; D uncertain. This CDR3 has 16 residues. V dropped 6 bases and J dropped 0 bases, with 15 bases sitting between them. Per the germline V gene, CDR1 is LGHNT and CDR2 is FRNRAP. This CDR3 is CASGPDGRPSNQPQHF. The CDR3 DNA sequence: TGTGCTAGTGGCCCCGACGGGAGACCTAGCAATCAGCCCCAGCATTTT.

This clone has a handful of counts. The chain links TRBV18 to TRBJ1-2; D gene unclear. Between the trimmed V and J ends, which lost 3 bases and 2 bases, there was a span of 7 bases. CDR1 and CDR2 (germline): KGHSH, LQKENI. The CDR3 is 13 amino acids. As DNA, the CDR3 is TGTGCCAGCTCACCGGACGGAAACTATGGCTACACCTTC. Translated, it gives CASSPDGNYGYTF.

This clone was seen more than once but under ten times. Written as DNA, the CDR3 is TGTGCCAGTAGTTCGAGGACAGGTCACACAGATACGCAGTATTTT. Amino acids: CASSSRTGHTDTQYF. This chain links TRBV19 with TRBJ2-3, with 7 bases lining up with TRBD1. V trimming: 5 bases; J trimming: 2 bases; junction bases outside the gene matches: 7. CDR3 length equals 15 residues. Germline V lookup: CDR1 LNHDA, CDR2 SQIVND (reference sequence).

In its sample, this clone was seen a few times. V and J are TRBV5-1 and TRBJ2-2; D is undetermined. This CDR3 has 14 amino acids. V was trimmed by 0 bases and J by 3 bases, leaving 6 bases between them. The germline V gene has CDR1 SGHRS and CDR2 YFSETQ. This CDR3 reads CASSLALDTGELFF. CDR3 coding DNA: TGCGCCAGCAGCTTGGCCCTGGACACCGGGGAGCTGTTTTTT. The variable domain in full, with the rest retrieved from reference TRBV5-1 and TRBJ2-2, is KAGVTQTPRYLIKTRGQQVTLSCSPISGHRSVSWYQQTPGQGLQFLFEYFSETQRNKGNFPGRFSGRQFSNSRSEMNVSTLELGDSALYLCASSLALDTGELFFGEGSRLTVL.

The chain uses TRBV7-9 and TRBJ1-1; no clear D. The V gene lost 3 bases and the J gene lost 5 bases, with 7 bases spanning the gap. Germline CDR1 and CDR2: SEHNR and FQNEAQ (reference sequence). The length of the CDR3 is 12 residues. CDR3 sequence reads: CASSFGVTEAFF. The CDR3 DNA reads TGTGCCAGCAGCTTTGGGGTGACTGAAGCTTTCTTT.

Points on this clone: Other DNA sequences in this specimen translate into the identical CDR3. The chain employs TRBV6-6 and TRBJ2-1; 9 bases line up with TRBD1. The CDR3 totals 14 residues. With V trimmed by 0 bases and J by 8 bases, 2 bases remained unmatched. CDR1 and CDR2 (germline): MNHNY, SVGAGI (reference sequence). The CDR3 here is CASSYSGDRDEQFF. The CDR3 coding sequence is TGTGCCAGCAGTTACTCCGGGGACAGGGATGAGCAGTTCTTC.

The chain carries TRBV29-1 and TRBJ2-6; tentative D call: TRBD1 (7 bases). Deletions cut 5 bases from V and 1 base from J, with 15 bases between. This CDR3 is 16 amino acids long. Germline V CDR1 and CDR2: SQVTM, ANQGSEA. The CDR3 here is CSVSMTGRSGANVLTF. CDR3 coding DNA: TGCAGCGTTAGTATGACAGGGAGGTCTGGGGCCAACGTCCTGACTTTC.

The chain recombines TRBV19 with TRBJ1-5; D is ambiguous. Germline CDR1 LNHDA, CDR2 SQIVND (reference sequence). V shed 5 bases and J shed 4 bases, with 9 bases lying between them. This CDR3 has 13 amino acids. In DNA form, the CDR3 reads TGTGCCAGTAGTGCTACACAAAATCAGCCCCAGCATTTT. Its protein is CASSATQNQPQHF.

This CDR3 is CASSSRGRADTGELFF. The CDR3 DNA reads as TGTGCCAGCAGCTCCCGGGGCAGGGCGGACACCGGGGAGCTGTTTTTT. The V call is TRBV11-3, the J call TRBJ2-2; D tentatively fits TRBD1 or TRBD2 (5 bases each). Trimming shortened V by 4 bases and J by 3 bases, and 15 bases separated the two germline ends. CDR1 is SGHNT, CDR2 YENEEA, per germline. CDR3 size: 16 residues.

This chain uses TRBV11-2 with TRBJ2-5; D is undetermined. Trimming took off 5 bases at V and 5 bases at J, with 12 bases between the two ends. This CDR3 region has 13 residues. CDR1 and CDR2 from the germline V gene are SGHAT and FQNNGV. The CDR3 DNA is TGTGCCAGCAGCAAAGTTCGGTTGGAGACCCAGTACTTC. Translated: CASSKVRLETQYF.

The rearrangement uses TRBV27 and TRBJ2-5, with D maybe TRBD1 (5 bases). In germline, CDR1 is MNHEY, CDR2 SMNVEV (reference sequence). With 8 bases removed from V and 0 bases from J, the gap between germline ends came to 16 bases. The CDR3 is 15 amino acids. The CDR3 loop is CASSVRQRHQETQYF. The CDR3 DNA reads TGTGCCAGCTCCGTAAGACAGAGGCACCAAGAGACCCAGTACTTC.

This clone showed up just a few times. This rearrangement joins TRBV6-5 to TRBJ2-2; D gene unclear. The V and J ends lost 9 bases and 6 bases respectively, with 17 bases between them. This CDR3 is built from 14 residues. The germline gives CDR1 MNHEY, CDR2 SVGAGI. The CDR3 region is CARRRTPLAGELFF. The CDR3 DNA sequence: TGTGCCAGAAGGCGGACCCCTTTGGCCGGGGAGCTGTTTTTT.

The chain joins TRBV6-5 to TRBJ2-2; no clear D gene. V was pared by 2 bases and J by 8 bases, with 6 bases between. The CDR3 is made up of 12 amino acids. From germline, CDR1 is MNHEY and CDR2 SVGAGI. The CDR3 sequence is CASSYGQGELFF. The DNA of the CDR3 is TGTGCCAGCAGTTACGGGCAGGGGGAGCTGTTTTTT.

As DNA, the CDR3 is TGTGCCAGCAGCTTAATATTATCCAGCAAAGCCACGCAAGATACGCAGTATTTT. The encoded protein is CASSLILSSKATQDTQYF. This sequence joins TRBV7-3 and TRBJ2-3; D unresolved. The CDR3 has 18 residues. Trimming left V 1 base short and J 5 bases short, with 22 bases between. The germline V gene encodes CDR1 SGHTA and CDR2 FQGTGA.